This entry lists 14 T cell receptor beta chains sequenced from one sample in a study of cytomegalovirus exposure and HLA in healthy donors (dated by TCRdb to 2016 to 2017). The library was obtained by the immunoSEQ multiplex PCR assay. For the multiplex PCR, a mixture combining 60 forward primers for TCR Vbeta segments and 13 reverse primers for TCR Jbeta segments was used. TCRdb took over this immuneACCESS table, retaining in-frame rearrangements with V and J assigned. Such tables are incomplete; in checked studies, under half of the missing clones stem from an unresolved V gene, and the remainder is unexplained. The sample table records 80,000 to 90,000 clones; around four fifths of these occur just once. Approximately 2.8% of the sample is held by the ten biggest clonotypes. Source material: PBMCs. All receptors come from a man younger than 40 in good health and CMV-seronegative.

The rearrangement uses TRBV7-8 and TRBJ2-5; D is uncertain. There are 15 residues in the CDR3. Germline-derived CDR1 and CDR2 are SGHVS and FQNEAQ. Trimming removed 0 bases from V and 5 bases from J, with 13 bases in between. CDR3 amino acids: CASSLASSPRETQYF. In nucleotides, the CDR3 is TGTGCCAGCAGCTTAGCGTCGTCTCCACGGGAGACCCAGTACTTC.

CDR3 region: CASSIGTGDNEQFF. In DNA form, the CDR3 reads TGTGCCAGTAGTATCGGGACAGGGGACAATGAGCAGTTCTTC. This sequence joins TRBV19 and TRBJ2-1; 10 bases align to TRBD1. J gave up 5 bases and V 3 bases, and 1 base lay outside the gene matches. CDR1 is LNHDA and CDR2 is SQIVND in the germline V gene (reference sequence). The CDR3 sequence is 14 residues long.

This chain connects TRBV18 to TRBJ2-3, with a possible D match to TRBD1 (5 bases). V lost 0 bases, J lost 7 bases, and 11 bases lay in between. Per the germline V gene, CDR1 is KGHSH and CDR2 is LQKENI. The CDR3 spans 14 residues. The CDR3 protein is CASSPPYDSYTQYF. CDR3 nucleotides: TGTGCCAGCTCACCACCGTATGACAGCTATACGCAGTATTTT.

The chain joins TRBV30 to TRBJ2-2; TRBD1 agrees at 11 bases. V was pared by 5 bases and J by 5 bases, with 1 base of the junction left unmatched. CDR3 size: 13 residues. The V gene's germline CDR1 is GTSNPN and CDR2 SVGIG (reference sequence). The CDR3 sequence is CAWGTGGTGELFF. Written as DNA, the CDR3 is TGTGCCTGGGGGACAGGGGGAACCGGGGAGCTGTTTTTT.

This rearrangement joins TRBV28 to TRBJ1-5; 7 positions agree with TRBD1. The ends lost 2 bases at V and 6 bases at J; junction bases unmatched: 7. The CDR3 length is 15 residues. Germline CDR1 and CDR2: MDHEN and SYDVKM. The chain's CDR3 is CASSLRRGLSQPQHF. The CDR3 DNA follows: TGTGCCAGCAGTTTAAGGAGGGGGCTAAGTCAGCCCCAGCATTTT.

This clone was picked up a small number of times. The rearrangement joins TRBV27 to TRBJ2-1, with 11 bases identical to TRBD1. Germline CDR1 and CDR2: MNHEY and SMNVEV (reference sequence). J gave up 6 bases and V 6 bases, and 4 bases lay outside the gene matches. This CDR3 contains 14 residues. The CDR3 sequence: CASSWTGGRNEQFF. The CDR3, as DNA: TGTGCCAGCAGCTGGACAGGGGGCCGCAATGAGCAGTTCTTC.

CDR3 DNA: TGTGCCAGCAGCTTACGGGGGATTGATACGCAGTATTTT. Its translation: CASSLRGIDTQYF. The chain couples TRBV7-9 to TRBJ2-3, with D possibly matching TRBD2 (6 bases). The V gene lost 2 bases and the J gene lost 6 bases, with 9 bases spanning the gap. The CDR3 length is 13 residues. Germline V gene lookup returns CDR1 SEHNR and CDR2 FQNEAQ (reference sequence).

The gene calls are TRBV29-1 and TRBJ2-3, with unresolved D. Between the trimmed V and J ends, which lost 4 bases and 2 bases, there was a span of 10 bases. This CDR3 region has 13 residues. Germline V CDR1 and CDR2: SQVTM, ANQGSEA. In nucleotides, the CDR3 is TGCAGCGTTGTGGTCGGAGCCACAGATACGCAGTATTTT. Residues: CSVVVGATDTQYF.

This clone turned up a few times. The gene calls are TRBV6-1 and TRBJ1-4, with D maybe TRBD1 (6 bases). The V end was cut by 1 base, the J end by 7 bases, with 16 bases between. This CDR3 has 16 amino acids. The germline V gene encodes CDR1 MNHNS and CDR2 SASEGT. The CDR3 protein is CASSEGDIRWGEKLFF. CDR3 in DNA: TGTGCCAGCAGTGAAGGGGACATCCGATGGGGTGAAAAACTGTTTTTT.

The V call is TRBV2, the J call TRBJ1-5, with D possibly being TRBD1 (6 bases). V was shortened by 2 bases and J by 0 bases, with 8 bases between the two germline ends. CDR1 is SNHLY, CDR2 FYNNEI, per germline. The CDR3 is 15 residues long. CDR3: CASSERGYSNQPQHF. The CDR3 DNA reads as TGTGCCAGCAGTGAAAGGGGGTATAGCAATCAGCCCCAGCATTTT.

This clone appeared once. This chain uses TRBV5-1 with TRBJ1-2; D is uncertain. Germline V lookup: CDR1 SGHRS, CDR2 YFSETQ. The length of the CDR3 is 13 residues. Trimming left V 4 bases short and J 0 bases short, with 7 bases between. The CDR3: CASSTSANYGYTF. CDR3 bases: TGCGCCAGCAGCACCTCAGCTAACTATGGCTACACCTTC.

The V and J genes are TRBV29-1 and TRBJ1-1; 7 bases map to TRBD1. The CDR3 spans 12 residues. Germline values: CDR1 SQVTM, CDR2 ANQGSEA. J lost 4 bases, V lost 4 bases, and 3 bases had no gene match. CDR3 residues: CSVVDRATEAFF. The CDR3 DNA is TGCAGCGTTGTCGACAGGGCCACTGAAGCTTTCTTT.

The table lists this clone with a count of one. The CDR3 sequence is CASTASGSYNEQFF. CDR3 DNA sequence: TGTGCCAGTACCGCTAGCGGCTCCTACAATGAGCAGTTCTTC. The chain is built from TRBV19 and TRBJ2-1; 7 positions agree with TRBD2. This CDR3 region has 14 residues. The V and J ends lost 7 bases and 0 bases, in that order; junction bases with no gene match: 3. The germline gives CDR1 LNHDA, CDR2 SQIVND (reference sequence). Filled out from reference TRBV19 and TRBJ2-1, the complete variable domain reads DGGITQSPKYLFRKEGQNVTLSCEQNLNHDAMYWYRQDPGQGLRLIYYSQIVNDFQKGDIAEGYSVSREKKESFPLTVTSAQKNPTAFYLCASTASGSYNEQFFGPGTRLTVL.

This chain links TRBV5-4 with TRBJ2-3; 8 bases fit TRBD1. CDR1 is SGHNT and CDR2 is YYREEE in the germline V gene (reference sequence). This CDR3 has 15 residues. V lost 0 bases to trimming and J lost 2 bases; unmatched junction nucleotides: 2. CDR3 sequence (DNA): TGTGCCAGCAGCTTGGACAGGGGGTACACAGATACGCAGTATTTT. It translates to CASSLDRGYTDTQYF.